The entry that follows covers one T cell receptor beta chain sequence. The antigen this receptor binds is unknown. No much larger clone exists at a distance of one base, and base qualities are not known. This record belongs to a study of cytomegalovirus exposure and HLA in healthy donors (dated by TCRdb to about 2017). Background for the entire study: In an earlier analysis of roughly 590 of the donors, 276 Gb of sequence data and 90 million to 120 million unique TCR beta sequences from 180 million or so T cells were reported. An early release covering approximately 600 HLA-typed donors comprised approximately 300 gigabases of sequencing data and around 80 million unique TCR sequences. The T cell repertoires of roughly 660 subjects were profiled by immunosequencing and related to cytomegalovirus serostatus. Because of strong linkage in the cohort, five DR-DQ haplotypes were treated as single units for association and clustering. The number of donors typed differed by locus, with about 629-630 for A, B, C, DRB1 and DQB1, around 500 for DQA1, nearly 610 for DPA1, and around 450 for DPB1. To study patterns of TCR occurrence, a later analysis re-analyzed previously published TCR beta repertoires from more than 550 donors and added high-resolution HLA genotyping. To predict cytomegalovirus infection status, the study brought together high-throughput TCR immunosequencing, statistical association of individual TCRs with disease status, and machine learning. Among about 400 genotyped donors of the cohort, an average of about 220,000 unique TCR beta nucleotide sequences was sequenced per donor, of which 15% to 20% were non-productive. An earlier analysis of approximately 580 of the donors used high-throughput TCR beta sequencing to judge whether each TCR beta V gene segment behaved as functional or pseudogenic. A later genetic analysis used genome-wide SNP genotypes for about 65% of the roughly 700 donors, treating that subset as a discovery cohort. The study was designed to test whether signatures of past pathogen exposure could be identified by cataloging public T cell receptors. The genetic ancestry cluster associated with self-reported Caucasian donors included around four fifths of the roughly 360 genotyped donors. In addition to the first cohort of approximately 670 subjects, a separate validation cohort of 100 to 150 different subjects was used. HLA typing covered class I and class II loci at four-digit resolution. Donor age, sex, ethnicity and CMV serostatus were compiled alongside the repertoire data. In the later analysis, no new phenotypic data were used to find candidate immune exposures; instead, reliance was placed on TCR beta sequences and their occurrence across donors. All discovery cohort repertoires had been generated on a single sequencing platform.

Summary of the overall study and its limitations: In an earlier analysis of about 600 of the donors, most TCR beta V segments appeared in productive rearrangements about 90% or about 30% of the time, broadly matching IMGT annotations. Because some donors lacked HLA typing at each locus, the association tests relied only on the typed subset. The classifier was reported to diagnose cytomegalovirus status with high specificity and sensitivity in both the original and validation cohorts. Some IMGT-functional V segments, including TRBV6-2 and TRBV6-3, could not be told apart with the 87-base-pair reads, so those segments were excluded. A later analysis found that HLA-associated TCR beta chains were more clonally expanded and had lower generation probabilities than equally common non-associated chains. It was suggested by the authors that the approach could potentially be generalized to other disease states and immunological phenotypes. In a later analysis, several top co-occurrence clusters were reported to appear linked to parvovirus B19, influenza, CMV and Epstein-Barr virus. The cohort was sequenced for TCR beta chains only, and without alpha or paired-chain data the features that could be detected were limited. In vitro tests confirmed that three of the cytomegalovirus-associated TCR beta chains recognize cytomegalovirus antigens. V-gene and J-gene trimming of TCR beta chains was associated with a missense DCLRE1C variant in a later genetic analysis, and the association was replicated in an independent cohort. A group of highly shared sequence variants was considered likely to be a technical artifact of the sequencing pipeline. Linkage disequilibrium might explain the correlated functional status among segregating V segments, but an unknown experimental factor could not be ruled out. A further reported finding was that TCR beta sequences accurately predicted the HLA-A and HLA-B alleles for most subjects in the first cohort. The study listed 150 to 200 TCR beta chains as associated with cytomegalovirus. The presence/absence analyses assumed that sequencing depth was roughly uniform across donors, and that assumption may not be true. Because counts were too low, some 17 rarely observed V segments, including chromosome 9 orphons, were excluded from the earlier analysis of around 640 of the donors. A later analysis found that TCR association rates varied across HLA loci, with DRB1 alleles showing the most associated TCRs and HLA-C alleles the fewest. In a later analysis, most CMV-associated TCR beta chains were found to appear HLA-restricted, with HLA associations seemingly driven largely by CMV exposure. When HLA alleles, especially DR and DQ, strongly co-occurred, attributing TCR associations to individual alleles was difficult. Most TCR sequences were seen in very few donors, while some public TCRs were found in many individuals. A later genetic analysis reported fewer N-insertions in productive TCRs among donors in an Asian-associated ancestry cluster than the roughly 640-donor mean. CMV serostatus was the only immune exposure information available for the cohort. In a later analysis, over 15,000 TCR beta sequences were associated with specific HLA alleles at a false discovery rate of 0.05.

The cohort comprised fewer than 750 healthy bone marrow donors. Cohort members were all nominally healthy when sampled, although unrecorded immune exposures were likely present. The donor tested CMV seropositive and was one of the 289 seropositive cohort members. A peripheral blood sample was provided by each donor, and peripheral blood mononuclear cells were used for TCR beta sequencing. Genomic DNA was extracted from the blood cell samples with the Qiagen DNeasy Blood Extraction Kit. Library generation was performed with the immunoSEQ multiplex PCR assay. A mixture of 60 forward primers for TCR Vbeta segments and 13 reverse primers for TCR Jbeta segments was used in the multiplex PCR. The CDR3 region of rearranged TCR beta genes was amplified from genomic DNA with a multiplex PCR assay. The Illumina HiSeq System was used to sequence the amplified TCR beta libraries as 87-base-pair reads. For the original study's pipeline: A later analysis tallied roughly 76 million unique TCR beta chains across the 640 or so repertoires, and around 10 million of those chains were shared by two or more donors. A nearest-neighbor algorithm error-corrected the raw reads and collapsed the reads into unique sequences, merging closely related sequences to remove PCR and sequencing errors. Alignment of CDR3 sequences to IMGT reference sequences was used to assign V, D and J gene segments. For a sequence to be retained, at least a six-nucleotide match to both a V gene segment and a J gene segment was required. Rearrangements were classified as productive when the CDR3 lacked stop codons and remained in frame with V and J, and all other rearrangements were classified as non-productive. CDR3 was defined by IMGT convention, running from the second conserved V-encoded cysteine to the conserved J-encoded phenylalanine. The earlier analysis of 587 of the donors excluded any sequence lacking an unambiguous match to a single V gene segment. An earlier analysis of several hundred of the donors classified V segments as functional when productive rearrangements were above 56.7% and as segregating when the standard deviation between donors was above 5%. A statistical classification framework was built to diagnose cytomegalovirus status from the catalog of TCR beta chain sequences. In a later analysis, V and J genes were assigned by comparing TCR nucleotide sequences against IMGT/GENE-DB human TR gene sequences. A later analysis assigned CDR3 sequences and most-parsimonious VDJ recombination scenarios with the TCRdist pipeline. In a later analysis, each TCR beta chain was defined by its CDR3 amino acid sequence together with its V-gene family, and reads without a unique V-gene family were excluded. As a way to deal with suspected cross-contamination and a sequencing artifact, a later analysis dropped nearly 600 nucleotide sequences that were highly shared and had low generation probability. In a later analysis, a clonal expansion index was calculated for each public chain from normalized within-repertoire ranks of inferred template counts. In a later analysis, generation probabilities were computed with a VDJ recombination model fitted to out-of-frame rearrangements, and the resulting probabilities were checked against IGoR. Hypergeometric tests were used in a later analysis to score TCR-TCR, TCR-HLA and TCR-CMV co-occurrence, with a repertoire-size bias correction applied to the TCR pairs. In a later analysis, false discovery rates were estimated by permuting HLA or CMV assignments 20 times. In a later analysis, co-occurring TCRs were grouped with DBSCAN, and TCRdist sequence similarity was added when clustering was performed within HLA-allele-positive subsets. Repertoires with fewer than 30,000 or more than 120,000 public chains were left out of co-occurrence clustering, as were a handful of repertoires with anomalous nucleotide sharing. The table comes from immuneACCESS by way of TCRdb, which keeps in-frame sequences with V and J called. Part of the clones is missing from these tables; in studies checked, under half for an unresolved V gene and the rest for unknown reasons. That table supplies the V and J calls and clone size; D and trimming were determined from the DNA. The sample contains 95,000 to 150,000 clones, around two thirds of them found a single time. Less than 9% of the sample is in the top ten clones.

The CDR3 contains 15 residues, cysteine and phenylalanine counted. CDR3 DNA is the only sequence kept; it has 45 bases, read in frame from the first base. The germline V gene provides CDR1 MNHNS and CDR2 SASEGT. V gives up 4 bases and J gives up 3 bases, and the segment between their germline ends measures 12 bases. The receptor's source is a middle-aged woman in good health and CMV-seropositive. Source material: PBMCs. The chain is made from TRBV6-1 and TRBJ1-4, with no confidently assigned D gene. The CDR3 region: CASSAGGLSNEKLFF. The DNA is TGTGCCAGCAGTGCTGGCGGGTTGTCTAATGAAAAACTGTTTTTT.